This T cell receptor beta chain was recovered during a study of control samples from healthy donors and cancer patients. Assay used: immunoSEQ multiplex PCR; TCRdb lists only in-frame clones, some missing. Of some 140,000 clones in the sample, roughly 92% are singletons; the top ten hold 10% to 12%. Germline loops: CDR1 MDHEN, CDR2 SYDVKM. This CDR3 is built from 14 residues. Unmatched junction bases numbered 8, after V lost 6 bases and J lost 5 bases. Sequencing was done on a sample of blood. The rearrangement joins TRBV28 to TRBJ2-7; 9 bases line up with TRBD2. The clonotype comes from a man aged 30-40 years in good health. This CDR3 reads CASRRSGSKHEQYF. The CDR3 nucleotides read TGTGCCAGCAGACGTAGCGGGAGTAAACACGAGCAGTACTTC. Together with reference TRBV28 and TRBJ2-7, the CDR3 gives the full variable domain: DVKVTQSSRYLVKRTGEKVFLECVQDMDHENMFWYRQDPGLGLRLIYFSYDVKMKEKGDIPEGYSVSREKKERFSLILESASTNQTSMYLCASRRSGSKHEQYFGPGTRLTVT.